Given below is one T cell receptor (beta chain) in context. Its antigen is unknown. The V gene lost 8 bases and the J gene lost 7 bases, with 14 bases spanning the gap. Germline assignment: CDR1 GTSNPN and CDR2 SVGIG (reference sequence). The CDR3 runs 11 residues. The data were taken from a study of persistence of HIV-infected CD4 T cells. The immunoSEQ assay was version 4, run in survey mode. Generated by immunoSEQ multiplex PCR, the TCRdb table keeps only in-frame clones and is missing some. The sample has around 40,000 clones, about nine tenths seen once. Cells were stimulated nonspecifically with anti-CD3/anti-CD28 magnetic beads. Sorting of responding CD4+ T cells relied on upregulated CD40 ligand together with CD69.

The V gene is TRBV30, the J gene TRBJ1-2; D is undetermined. The sequence was collected from an adult woman with HIV who was CMV-seropositive. The specimen comprised CD4+ T cells sorted from PBMCs after approximately 19-hour stimulation, sampled from a patient who received antiretroviral therapy. The CDR3 loop reads CALSTRSGYTF. CDR3 bases: TGTGCCCTTTCTACACGAAGTGGCTACACCTTC.